This T cell receptor (beta chain) originates from a study of CDR3 diversity in severe acne. The CDR3 runs to 14 residues. Germline assignment: CDR1 SGHTA and CDR2 FQGNSA. V was cut by 1 base and J by 8 bases, with 12 bases left in between. MiXCR was run by TCRdb on the PCR reads, yielding one entry per CDR3 protein. The sample records more than 85,000 distinct CDR3 sequences, roughly half being singletons. This clonotype appeared many times. The chain joins TRBV7-2 to TRBJ2-1, with a tentative D call TRBD2 (6 bases). The TCR originated in a male donor with acne. The material sequenced was blood. This chain's CDR3 is CASSLDPGEDEQFF. DNA of the CDR3: TGTGCCAGCAGCTTAGATCCGGGGGAGGATGAGCAGTTCTTC.